The source of this T cell receptor (beta chain) is a study of blood T cells in healthy people across ages. The individuals who served as donors were healthy Caucasians living in Russia, aged about 6 to 95. Each donor had roughly 10 milliliters of peripheral blood drawn. Each sample used at least 6 million PBMCs. PCR was performed a second time for roughly 7 to 12 cycles using a sample-barcoded 5' primer and a J-beta primer mix. All samples yielded 2.5 million or more CDR3-containing paired-end reads. Each CDR3 protein gets one entry after TCRdb re-called the 5' RACE reads with MiXCR. Of over 600,000 distinct CDR3 sequences listed, around 41% are singletons. CDR1 and CDR2 from the germline V gene are SGHDN and FVKESK. There are 14 residues in the CDR3. With 0 bases clipped from V and 6 bases from J, the junction kept 4 bases outside the gene matches.

Sequencing input: blood. The source is a man older than 75 in good health. This chain links TRBV14 with TRBJ2-5, with 7 bases identical to TRBD2. CDR3 coding DNA: TGTGCCAGCAGCCAAGAATCGGGAGGAAAGACCCAGTACTTC. This encodes CASSQESGGKTQYF.